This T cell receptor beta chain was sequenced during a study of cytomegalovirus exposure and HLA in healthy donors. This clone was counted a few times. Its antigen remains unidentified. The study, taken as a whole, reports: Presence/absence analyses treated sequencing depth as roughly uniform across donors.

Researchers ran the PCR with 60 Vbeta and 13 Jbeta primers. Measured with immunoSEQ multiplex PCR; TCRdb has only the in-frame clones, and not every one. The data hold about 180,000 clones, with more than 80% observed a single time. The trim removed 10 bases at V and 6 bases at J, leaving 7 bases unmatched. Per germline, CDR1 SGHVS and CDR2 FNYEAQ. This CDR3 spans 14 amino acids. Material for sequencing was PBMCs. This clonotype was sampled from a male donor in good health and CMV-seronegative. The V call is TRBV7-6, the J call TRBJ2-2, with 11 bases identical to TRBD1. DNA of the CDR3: TGTGCCACCCGGACAGGGGGCGCCGCCGGGGAGCTGTTTTTT. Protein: CATRTGGAAGELFF.